The 3 T cell receptor beta chains given below trace back to one sample, sequenced in a study of blood T cell repertoires in COVID-19. Using immunoSEQ multiplex PCR, the repertoire was profiled, and TCRdb retains in-frame clones only, with some absent. The sample lists approximately 65,000 clones; 70% to 90% were seen once. Sequenced input: PBMCs or T cells enriched from blood (not recorded which). These receptors originate from a woman aged 40-49 years with acute COVID-19.

This clone has a single count. This chain uses TRBV5-5 with TRBJ2-7, with 8 nucleotides matching TRBD1. CDR1 and CDR2 (germline): SGHKS, YYEKEE (reference sequence). V trimming: 4 bases; J trimming: 6 bases; junction bases outside the gene matches: 9. CDR3 length: 14 amino acids. The CDR3 loop is CASSRGTGSFEQYV. CDR3 nucleotide sequence: TGTGCCAGCAGCCGGGGGACAGGTTCTTTCGAGCAGTACGTC.

The rearrangement uses TRBV4-2 and TRBJ1-2, with D tentatively TRBD1 (5 bases). Germline loops: CDR1 LGHNA, CDR2 YNFKEQ. This CDR3 is 18 amino acids long. V shed 2 bases and J shed 4 bases, with 23 bases lying between them. The CDR3 DNA reads TGTGCCAGCAGCCAACCAAGGTCAGGGCGCGCTAGGGGCTATGGCTACACCTTC. This codes for CASSQPRSGRARGYGYTF.

The chain combines TRBV9 with TRBJ2-1; D is ambiguous. The CDR3 has 14 residues. Trimming took off 4 bases at V and 4 bases at J, with 12 bases between the two ends. Germline V lookup: CDR1 SGDLS, CDR2 YYNGEE. In DNA, the CDR3 is TGTGCCAGCAGCCCCCGGTTCGAGTACAATGAGCAGTTCTTC. This codes for CASSPRFEYNEQFF.